A single TCR beta chain is shown here with its context. Its antigen is undetermined. This sample was taken from a study of post-analysis software for immune sequencing data. Every TCR beta cDNA library bore unique molecular identifiers. TCRdb re-analysed the PCR reads in MiXCR, keeping a single row per CDR3 protein. The table includes 700,000 to 800,000 distinct CDR3 sequences, about 32% detected once. The study's findings and limits: Strong same-batch co-clustering of samples appeared with F measure clustering. A handful of TRBV segments occurring more often in patients than controls included TRBV5-6, TRBV5-1 and TRBV20-1.

This CDR3 contains 15 residues. Germline V CDR1 and CDR2: MNHEY, SVGEGT. Trimming stripped 5 bases from V and 2 bases from J, with 15 bases between. Source material: blood. The clonotype comes from a girl aged 5 to 17 with multiple sclerosis. V usage is TRBV6-2 or TRBV6-3 and J usage is TRBJ2-5; D might be TRBD2 (6 bases). CDR3 loop: CASSPPSGRQETQYF. CDR3 nucleotide sequence: TGTGCCAGCAGTCCCCCGTCGGGGAGGCAAGAGACCCAGTACTTC.